This T cell receptor beta chain was obtained from a study of tumor-infiltrating lymphocytes in primary liver carcinoma. The sample holds a few counts of this clonotype. A read error may account for a junction end that differs from germline. The template, approximately 500 ng total RNA, yielded TCR beta cDNA made with a constant-region primer. Libraries for TCR beta were built through three nested multiplex PCR rounds, which together made up a slightly modified ARM-PCR procedure. Rounds one and two of PCR, each of roughly 10 cycles, were primed with TRBV1-TRBV30 forward primers and a C-beta reverse primer. TCRdb re-called the multiplex PCR reads with MiXCR, one entry per CDR3 protein. The data show 30,000 to 40,000 distinct CDR3 sequences, just under 75% seen once. The CDR3 is 13 amino acids. Scientists recovered RNA and DNA together from approximately 20-30 mg of unsorted bulk tissue.

Material: liver tumor tissue from sampling region 4. This sample's subset: tumor region T4, right-lateral pole. The V call is TRBV12-3 or TRBV12-4, the J call TRBJ2-5; 7 bases line up with TRBD1. The sequence came from a middle-aged man with primary liver carcinoma and hepatitis B virus infection. CDR3 loop: CASSRSGTETQCF. In DNA form, the CDR3 reads TGTGCCAGCAGCCGAAGTGGGACAGAGACTCAGTGCTTC.